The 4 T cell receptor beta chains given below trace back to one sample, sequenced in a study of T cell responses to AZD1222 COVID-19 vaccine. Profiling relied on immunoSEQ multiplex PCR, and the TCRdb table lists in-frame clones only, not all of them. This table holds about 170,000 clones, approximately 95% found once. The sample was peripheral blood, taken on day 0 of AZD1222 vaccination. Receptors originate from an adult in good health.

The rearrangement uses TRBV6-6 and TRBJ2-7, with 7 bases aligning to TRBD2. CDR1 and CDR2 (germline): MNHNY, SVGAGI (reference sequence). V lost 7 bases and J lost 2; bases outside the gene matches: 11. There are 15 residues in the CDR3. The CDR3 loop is CASTHGAGDTYEQYF. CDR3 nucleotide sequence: TGTGCCAGCACCCACGGGGCGGGGGATACCTACGAGCAGTACTTC.

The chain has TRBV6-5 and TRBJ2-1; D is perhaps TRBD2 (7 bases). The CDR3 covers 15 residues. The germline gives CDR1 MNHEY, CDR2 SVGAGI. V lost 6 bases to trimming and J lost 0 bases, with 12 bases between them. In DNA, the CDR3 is TGTGCCAGCAGGCCGGGGGGCGCCTCCTACAATGAGCAGTTCTTC. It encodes CASRPGGASYNEQFF.

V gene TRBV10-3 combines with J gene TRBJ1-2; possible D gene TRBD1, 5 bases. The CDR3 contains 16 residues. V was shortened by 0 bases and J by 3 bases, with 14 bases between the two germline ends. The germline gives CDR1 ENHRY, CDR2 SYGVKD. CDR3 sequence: CAISESPGRDYYGYTF. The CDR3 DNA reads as TGTGCCATCAGTGAGTCCCCAGGACGGGACTACTATGGCTACACCTTC.

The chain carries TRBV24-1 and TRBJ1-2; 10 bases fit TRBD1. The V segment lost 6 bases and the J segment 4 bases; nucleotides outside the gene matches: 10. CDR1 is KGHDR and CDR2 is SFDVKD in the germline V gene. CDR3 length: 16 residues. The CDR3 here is CATSSTPGQGTYGYTF. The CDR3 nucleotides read TGTGCCACCAGTTCAACTCCGGGACAGGGGACCTATGGCTACACCTTC.